The rows below give T cell receptor beta chains drawn from one sample of a study of cytomegalovirus exposure and HLA in healthy donors. The method was immunoSEQ multiplex PCR; TCRdb's version includes in-frame clones alone and lacks a portion of them. Of approximately 150,000 clones listed, roughly 80% were seen once; the top ten hold 5.7%. The sequenced sample consisted of PBMCs. The receptors come from a man younger than 40 in good health and CMV-seropositive. Each CDR3 is given with its conserved first and last residue. Fields, in order: D gene, V gene, J gene, clone size, CDR3 protein, CDR3 DNA. The D gene is left open where the match is weak. Clone size is shown for a subset of rows, as once, few, many or a class of expanded clone.

D: .; V: TRBV29-1; J: TRBJ1-1; size: .; CDR3: CSVEIDRSPTEAFF; DNA: TGCAGCGTTGAAATAGACAGGTCGCCCACTGAAGCTTTCTTT
D: .; V: TRBV6-5; J: TRBJ1-5; size: once; CDR3: CASRKGRHQPQHF; DNA: TGTGCCTCCCGGAAAGGGAGGCATCAGCCCCAGCATTTT
D: TRBD2; V: TRBV5-6; J: TRBJ2-1; size: .; CDR3: CASSLGLAGSYNEQFF; DNA: TGTGCCAGCAGCTTGGGACTAGCGGGTTCCTACAATGAGCAGTTCTTC
D: TRBD2; V: TRBV5-4; J: TRBJ2-1; size: once; CDR3: CASSSTSDYYNEQFF; DNA: TGTGCCAGCAGCAGTACTAGCGACTACTACAATGAGCAGTTCTTC
D: .; V: TRBV5-1; J: TRBJ2-2; size: .; CDR3: CASSLRRGGNTGELFF; DNA: TGCGCCAGCAGCTTGCGTAGAGGGGGGAACACCGGGGAGCTGTTTTTT
D: .; V: TRBV7-2; J: TRBJ1-1; size: .; CDR3: CASSLVFRLEGTEAFF; DNA: TGTGCCAGCAGCTTAGTTTTTCGTTTAGAGGGCACTGAAGCTTTCTTT
D: TRBD2; V: TRBV11-1; J: TRBJ2-6; size: .; CDR3: CASSALLAGGSGANVLTF; DNA: TGTGCCAGCAGCGCTTTACTAGCGGGTGGCTCTGGGGCCAACGTCCTGACTTTC
D: .; V: TRBV6-5; J: TRBJ2-5; size: .; CDR3: CASSWGGGQETQYF; DNA: TGTGCCAGCTCATGGGGAGGTGGACAAGAGACCCAGTACTTC
D: .; V: TRBV2; J: TRBJ1-3; size: .; CDR3: CASSGGRGIISGNTIYF; DNA: TGTGCCAGCAGTGGTGGCAGGGGTATAATCTCTGGAAACACCATATATTTT
D: TRBD1; V: TRBV7-2; J: TRBJ1-6; size: .; CDR3: CASSLRQGFGSYNSPLHF; DNA: TGTGCCAGCAGCTTACGACAGGGTTTCGGGTCCTATAATTCACCCCTCCACTTT
D: TRBD1; V: TRBV11-2; J: TRBJ2-7; size: once; CDR3: CASSWPGTDGEQYF; DNA: TGTGCCAGCAGCTGGCCCGGGACAGACGGCGAGCAGTACTTC
D: .; V: TRBV28; J: TRBJ1-4; size: once; CDR3: CASSLTRNEKLFF; DNA: TGTGCCAGCAGTTTAACTCGGAATGAAAAACTGTTTTTT
D: .; V: TRBV9; J: TRBJ1-2; size: .; CDR3: CASSVAPGGSGYTF; DNA: TGTGCCAGCAGCGTAGCTCCGGGTGGGAGCGGCTACACCTTC
D: .; V: TRBV2; J: TRBJ1-1; size: few; CDR3: CASSVPPYQRSTEAFF; DNA: TGTGCCAGCAGTGTCCCGCCCTACCAAAGGAGCACTGAAGCTTTCTTT
D: TRBD2; V: TRBV19; J: TRBJ2-4; size: .; CDR3: CASSINSGSAIQYF; DNA: TGTGCCAGTAGTATAAACAGCGGGAGCGCCATTCAGTACTTC
D: TRBD2; V: TRBV2; J: TRBJ2-2; size: .; CDR3: CASRGGRYTGELFF; DNA: TGTGCCAGTAGGGGAGGGCGGTACACCGGGGAGCTGTTTTTT
D: TRBD2; V: TRBV27; J: TRBJ2-5; size: .; CDR3: CASSPGLAPETQYF; DNA: TGTGCCAGCAGTCCAGGACTAGCCCCCGAGACCCAGTACTTC
D: .; V: TRBV7-2; J: TRBJ2-3; size: once; CDR3: CASSPGFSTDTQYF; DNA: TGTGCCAGCAGCCCCGGGTTTAGCACAGATACGCAGTATTTT
D: .; V: TRBV5-1; J: TRBJ1-5; size: .; CDR3: CASSLGRGGSNQPQHF; DNA: TGCGCCAGCAGCTTGGGGAGGGGCGGAAGCAATCAGCCCCAGCATTTT
D: TRBD1; V: TRBV5-6; J: TRBJ2-7; size: .; CDR3: CASSPRGGDRVEYF; DNA: TGTGCCAGCAGCCCCCGAGGTGGGGACAGGGTGGAGTACTTC
D: TRBD2; V: TRBV25-1; J: TRBJ2-7; size: few; CDR3: CASSEGGAGVVEQYF; DNA: TGTGCCAGCAGTGAAGGGGGAGCGGGAGTGGTCGAGCAGTACTTC
D: .; V: TRBV28; J: TRBJ1-1; size: .; CDR3: CASSSNPGLLNTEAFF; DNA: TGTGCCAGCAGTTCTAACCCCGGACTCTTGAACACTGAAGCTTTCTTT
D: TRBD1; V: TRBV28; J: TRBJ1-1; size: .; CDR3: CASSLPGQGGTEAFF; DNA: TGTGCCAGCAGCCTACCTGGACAGGGAGGAACTGAAGCTTTCTTT
D: .; V: TRBV27; J: TRBJ2-7; size: .; CDR3: CASSPPGFPPVQYF; DNA: TGTGCCAGCAGCCCCCCAGGATTCCCGCCCGTGCAGTACTTC
D: TRBD1; V: TRBV18; J: TRBJ1-5; size: .; CDR3: CASSLTGTGNQPQHF; DNA: TGTGCCAGCTCACTTACCGGGACAGGCAATCAGCCCCAGCATTTT
D: TRBD1; V: TRBV7-9; J: TRBJ2-7; size: .; CDR3: CASSLRDRSYEQYF; DNA: TGTGCCAGCAGCTTAAGGGACAGAAGTTACGAGCAGTACTTC
D: TRBD1; V: TRBV7-9; J: TRBJ1-1; size: .; CDR3: CASSRSRTGGLNTEAFF; DNA: TGTGCCAGCAGCCGAAGCAGGACAGGGGGCCTGAACACTGAAGCTTTCTTT
D: TRBD2; V: TRBV4-1; J: TRBJ2-3; size: .; CDR3: CASSQVPSGGARDTQYF; DNA: TGCGCCAGCAGCCAAGTACCCAGCGGGGGGGCAAGAGATACGCAGTATTTT
D: TRBD2; V: TRBV19; J: TRBJ2-3; size: .; CDR3: CASSFSGGRTDTQYF; DNA: TGTGCCAGTAGTTTTAGCGGGGGCCGCACAGATACGCAGTATTTT